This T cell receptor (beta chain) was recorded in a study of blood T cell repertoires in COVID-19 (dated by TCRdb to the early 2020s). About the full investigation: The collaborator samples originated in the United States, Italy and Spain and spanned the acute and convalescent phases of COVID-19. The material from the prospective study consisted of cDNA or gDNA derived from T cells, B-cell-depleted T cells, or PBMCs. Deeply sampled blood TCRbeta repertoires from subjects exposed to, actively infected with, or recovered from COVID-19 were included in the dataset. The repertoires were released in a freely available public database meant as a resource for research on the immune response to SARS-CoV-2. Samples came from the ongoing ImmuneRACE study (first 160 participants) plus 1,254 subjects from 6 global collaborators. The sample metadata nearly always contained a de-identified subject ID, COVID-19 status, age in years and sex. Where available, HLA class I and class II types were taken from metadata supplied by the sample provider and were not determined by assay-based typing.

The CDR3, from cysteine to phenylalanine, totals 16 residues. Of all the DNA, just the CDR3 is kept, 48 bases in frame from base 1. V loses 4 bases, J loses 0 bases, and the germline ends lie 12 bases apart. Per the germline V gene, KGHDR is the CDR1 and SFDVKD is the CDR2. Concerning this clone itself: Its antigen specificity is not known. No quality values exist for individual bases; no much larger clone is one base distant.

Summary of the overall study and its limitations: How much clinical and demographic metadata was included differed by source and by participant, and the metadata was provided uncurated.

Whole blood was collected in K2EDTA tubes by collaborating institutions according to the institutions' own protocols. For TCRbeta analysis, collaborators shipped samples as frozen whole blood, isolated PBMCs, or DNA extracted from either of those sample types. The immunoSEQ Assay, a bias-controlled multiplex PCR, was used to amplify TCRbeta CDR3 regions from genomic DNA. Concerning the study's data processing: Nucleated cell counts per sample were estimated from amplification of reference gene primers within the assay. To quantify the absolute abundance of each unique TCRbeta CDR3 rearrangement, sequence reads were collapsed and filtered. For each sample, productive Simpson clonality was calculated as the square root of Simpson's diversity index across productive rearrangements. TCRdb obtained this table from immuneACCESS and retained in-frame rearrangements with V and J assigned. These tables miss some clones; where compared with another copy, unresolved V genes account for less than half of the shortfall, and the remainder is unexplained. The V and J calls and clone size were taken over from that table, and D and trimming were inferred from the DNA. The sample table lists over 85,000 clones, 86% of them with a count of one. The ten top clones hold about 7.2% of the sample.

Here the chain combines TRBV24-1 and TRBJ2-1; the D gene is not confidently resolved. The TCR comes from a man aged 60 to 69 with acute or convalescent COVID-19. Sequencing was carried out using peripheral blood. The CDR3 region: CATSEGDSGSYNEQFF. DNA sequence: TGTGCCACCAGTGAGGGTGACTCCGGCTCCTACAATGAGCAGTTCTTC.